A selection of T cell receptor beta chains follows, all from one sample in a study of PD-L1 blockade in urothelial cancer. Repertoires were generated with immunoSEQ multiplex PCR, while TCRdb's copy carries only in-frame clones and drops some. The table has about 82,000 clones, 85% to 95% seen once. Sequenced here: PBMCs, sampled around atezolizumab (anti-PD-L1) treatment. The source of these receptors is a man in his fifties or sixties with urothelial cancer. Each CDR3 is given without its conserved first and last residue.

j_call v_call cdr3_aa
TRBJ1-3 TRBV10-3 AISGDSTHIY
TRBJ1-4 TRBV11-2 ASSLGRGKGEKLF
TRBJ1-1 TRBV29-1 SATQGNTEAF
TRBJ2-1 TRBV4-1 ASSPSGGEQF
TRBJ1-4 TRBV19 ASSKVGGAEKLF
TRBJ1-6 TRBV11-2 ASSYGDSINSPLH
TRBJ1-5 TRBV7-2 ASSIGGDQPQH
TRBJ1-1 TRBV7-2 ASSLAGGNSLTEAF
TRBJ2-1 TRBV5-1 ASSLAGTSVSSYNEQF
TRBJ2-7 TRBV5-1 ASSPRRQGSEQY
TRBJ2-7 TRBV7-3 ASSLEPGGHYEQY
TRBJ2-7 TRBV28 ASSTGTRTYEQY
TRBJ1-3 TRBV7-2 ASSDAGGRSGNTIY
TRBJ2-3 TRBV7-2 ASSLSGGGEDTQY
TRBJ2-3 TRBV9 ASSVSGTEADTQY
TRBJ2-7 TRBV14 ASNLGGGTEQY
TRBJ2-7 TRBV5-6 ASSSRQVYEQY
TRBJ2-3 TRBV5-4 ASSGGVSTDTQY
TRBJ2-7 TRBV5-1 ASSLSAIPYEQY
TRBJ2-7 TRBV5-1 ASKRPTGGSEQY
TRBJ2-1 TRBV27 ASSPSGGSSEQF
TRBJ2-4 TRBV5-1 ASSLARDSKNIQY
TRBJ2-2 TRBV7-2 ASSLVEWSTGELF
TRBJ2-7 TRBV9 ASSVGQGNREQY
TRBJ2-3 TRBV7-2 ASSSYRGTASTDTQY
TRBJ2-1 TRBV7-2 ASSPPGLVYNEQF
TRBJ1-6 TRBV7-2 ASSYLTESSYNSPLH
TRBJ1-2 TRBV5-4 ASSLSGGAGYT
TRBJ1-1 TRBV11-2 ASSLYGSEAF
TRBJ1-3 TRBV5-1 ASSLGTSISGNTIY
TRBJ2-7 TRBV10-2 ASRGASSGGWGYEQY
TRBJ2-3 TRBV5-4 ASSWSGSTDTQY
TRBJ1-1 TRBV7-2 ASSPSEGTEAF
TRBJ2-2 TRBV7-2 ASSLEREYTGELF
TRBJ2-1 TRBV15 ATSRYRDKGAYNEQF
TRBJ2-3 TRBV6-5 ASSYSTSGTDTQY
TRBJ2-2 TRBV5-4 ASSFRQGPMNTGELF
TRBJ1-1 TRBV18 ASSPGTENTEAF
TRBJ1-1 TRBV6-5 ASSPDLWNTEAF
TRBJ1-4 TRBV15 ATIPGQGAGEELF
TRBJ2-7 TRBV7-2 ASSLGREGLEQY
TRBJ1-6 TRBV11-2 ASVLGQGNSPLH
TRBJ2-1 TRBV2 ASSENSVEDEQF
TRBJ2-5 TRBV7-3 ASSERQGETQY
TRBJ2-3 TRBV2 ASSDSGVTDTQY
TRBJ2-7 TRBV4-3 ASSLSLGDFSYEQY
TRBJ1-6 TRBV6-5 ASSSGRSSPLH
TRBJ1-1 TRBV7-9 ASSPWDRSEAF
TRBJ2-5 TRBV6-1 ASSGDRQTQY
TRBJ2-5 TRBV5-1 ASTLLAEPQETQY
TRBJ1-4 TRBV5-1 ASSLVAGTNEKLF